This T cell receptor beta chain was sequenced during a study of control samples from healthy donors and cancer patients. Produced via immunoSEQ multiplex PCR; TCRdb's table is partial and in-frame only. The repertoire has around 63,000 clones, 80% to 90% of them found once; the top ten carry around 2.3%. The germline CDR1 and CDR2 sequences are SGHAT and FQDESV (reference sequence). The V segment lost 4 bases and the J segment 4 bases; nucleotides outside the gene matches: 12. The CDR3 sequence is 16 residues long. The source material was PBMCs. This chain connects TRBV11-1 to TRBJ2-5; 7 bases match TRBD2. This receptor was obtained from a woman in her fifties or sixties with head and neck cancer. The CDR3 nucleotides read TGTGCCAGCAGCTCGAGGGGAGGGGCGGACTTAGAGACCCAGTACTTC. Amino acids: CASSSRGGADLETQYF.